One T cell receptor (beta chain) is described in this entry. The data are from a study of technical replicates of blood from several donors. Libraries were prepared by immunoSEQ multiplex PCR; TCRdb keeps only in-frame clonotypes and omits some of them. The sample contains 70,000 or so clones, around nine tenths of which appear only once. This CDR3 has 13 amino acids. V was cut by 2 bases and J by 2 bases, with 9 bases left in between. CDR1 GTSNPN and CDR2 SVGIG come from the germline V gene (reference sequence). The sequenced sample was PBMCs. The sequence was collected from a human donor in good health. Some clones in this sample may be carry-over from other donors' samples. The rearrangement links TRBV30 to TRBJ2-5, with D possibly TRBD1 on 6 matching bases. Here the CDR3 reads CAWSSQGQETQYF. CDR3 bases: TGTGCCTGGAGTAGCCAGGGGCAAGAGACCCAGTACTTC.